The 8 T cell receptor beta chains presented below share a single source sample, sequenced in a study of read filtering for tumor transcriptome and immune sequencing. Molecular barcoded adaptors covering alpha/delta and beta/gamma chains were used on roughly 370 ng RNA. TCRdb processed the reads anew with MiXCR; each CDR3 protein has one entry. The sample yields under 150,000 distinct CDR3 sequences, around 14% seen once. The sample taken for sequencing was a population of CD138-negative cells sorted from bone marrow. The source of these receptors is a donor aged 40 or older with multiple myeloma.

This clonotype was counted at least ten times. V and J are TRBV4-1 and TRBJ2-1; D gene unclear. V was pared by 1 base and J by 7 bases, with 5 bases between. This CDR3 contains 12 residues. CDR1 and CDR2 from the germline V gene are MGHRA and YSYEKL. This CDR3 is CASSQGANEQFF. CDR3 coding DNA: TGCGCCAGCAGCCAAGGGGCAAATGAGCAGTTCTTC.

This clonotype was observed a handful of times. The rearrangement links TRBV20-1 to TRBJ1-1, with 7 bases matching TRBD1. The CDR3 spans 13 residues. Germline values: CDR1 DFQATT, CDR2 SNEGSKA (reference sequence). The ends lost 3 bases at V and 1 base at J; junction bases unmatched: 2. As DNA, the CDR3 is TGCAGTGCTAGTGACAGGGCGAACACTGAAGCTTTCTTT. It specifies CSASDRANTEAFF.

For the CDR3, the DNA is TGTGCCAGCAGCCTCGGACTAGCGGGAGGGCCTGGCACCGGGGAGCTGTTTTTT. Translating gives CASSLGLAGGPGTGELFF. The chain has TRBV3-1 and TRBJ2-2, with 15 bases aligning to TRBD2. The V segment lost 4 bases and the J segment 4 bases; nucleotides outside the gene matches: 7. This CDR3 is built from 18 residues. Germline CDR1 reads LGHDT; CDR2 reads YNNKEL (reference sequence).

This clonotype was counted ten times or more. This rearrangement joins TRBV7-2 to TRBJ1-1, with a tentative D call TRBD1 (6 bases). This CDR3 contains 16 residues. Germline V gene data show CDR1 as SGHTA and CDR2 as FQGNSA. V was pared by 6 bases and J by 2 bases, with 19 bases between. The chain's CDR3 is CASRARYRDNNTEAFF. DNA for the CDR3: TGTGCCAGCAGGGCACGATACCGGGACAACAACACTGAAGCTTTCTTT.

This clonotype came up many times. CDR3 residues: CASSPRRTGQETQYF. Written as DNA, the CDR3 is TGCGCCAGCAGCCCCCGGCGGACAGGTCAAGAGACCCAGTACTTC. V and J are TRBV5-1 and TRBJ2-5; TRBD1 agrees at 7 bases. CDR1 is SGHRS and CDR2 is YFSETQ in the germline V gene. V was pared by 4 bases and J by 2 bases, with 8 bases of the junction left unmatched. The CDR3 runs 15 residues.

About this clonotype: It may be a read error: a sequence one base away is much more abundant. The V gene is TRBV4-2, the J gene TRBJ2-7, with D maybe TRBD2 (5 bases). The ends were cut back, 1 base at V and 1 base at J, with 14 bases in the middle. This CDR3 spans 16 amino acids. Germline-derived CDR1 and CDR2 are LGHNA and YNFKEQ. CDR3 in DNA: TGTGCCAGCAGCCAAGCTTCGGCTAGCAGATCCTACGAGCAGTACTTC. As protein: CASSQASASRSYEQYF.

This clonotype was seen repeatedly, ten times or more. The gene calls are TRBV4-1 and TRBJ2-1, with a possible D match to TRBD2 (6 bases). The CDR3 is 15 amino acids. The V gene lost 0 bases and the J gene lost 9 bases, with 15 bases spanning the gap. CDR1 MGHRA and CDR2 YSYEKL come from the germline V gene. As DNA, the CDR3 is TGCGCCAGCAGCCAAGATGTGCGGGAAGGGAGTGAGCAGTTCTTC. Its translation is CASSQDVREGSEQFF.

This clonotype was observed at least ten times. The CDR3: CASSSKGLVSEQFF. The CDR3 nucleotides are TGTGCCAGCAGTTCCAAGGGACTAGTAAGTGAGCAGTTCTTC. The J gene is TRBJ2-1, the V gene TRBV27, with 8 bases matching TRBD2. Germline lookup yields CDR1 MNHEY and CDR2 SMNVEV (reference sequence). The CDR3 consists of 14 residues. V was clipped by 4 bases and J by 9 bases; unmatched bases: 8.